Below, 30 T cell receptor beta chains from the same sample are listed, as sequenced in a study of blood T cell repertoires in COVID-19. The assay was immunoSEQ multiplex PCR, and TCRdb's table has in-frame clones only and misses some. The sample has about 320,000 clones; roughly 85% are singletons. The sequenced sample consisted of PBMCs or T cells enriched from blood (not recorded which). These receptors originate from a woman under 40 who had recovered from COVID-19.

V is TRBV18 and J is TRBJ2-7, with TRBD2 identical over 7 bases. With 3 bases clipped from V and 8 bases from J, the junction kept 7 bases outside the gene matches. The CDR3 length is 13 residues. The V gene's germline CDR1 is KGHSH and CDR2 LQKENI. The CDR3 DNA is TGTGCCAGCTCACCGGGGGGAGGGATTCAGCAGTACTTC. This gives the protein CASSPGGGIQQYF.

The gene calls are TRBV30 and TRBJ1-6; 8 bases fit TRBD1. V dropped 4 bases and J dropped 8; count of bases not matched to a gene: 13. The length of the CDR3 is 16 residues. Germline assignment: CDR1 GTSNPN and CDR2 SVGIG (reference sequence). The CDR3: CAWTYPETGVYSPLHF. CDR3 nucleotides: TGTGCCTGGACTTACCCCGAGACAGGGGTGTATTCACCCCTCCACTTT.

V usage is TRBV6-1 and J usage is TRBJ1-6, with TRBD1 identical over 7 bases. Germline CDR1 is MNHNS and CDR2 is SASEGT. Trimming removed 2 bases from V and 7 bases from J; junction bases left unmatched: 11. This CDR3 has 17 residues. The CDR3 nucleotides are TGTGCCAGCAGTGAATTGGGGACAGCCAGTGTGAATTCACCCCTCCACTTT. Encoded protein: CASSELGTASVNSPLHF.

The V gene is TRBV18, the J gene TRBJ2-7; D may be TRBD2 (5 bases). Germline CDR1 KGHSH, CDR2 LQKENI. This CDR3 comprises 14 residues. The V gene lost 2 bases and the J gene lost 1 base, with 9 bases spanning the gap. The CDR3 nucleotides read TGTGCCAGCTCACCAATGGGGAGTTCCTACGAGCAGTACTTC. The encoded protein is CASSPMGSSYEQYF.

The V gene is TRBV6-6, the J gene TRBJ2-6; D ambiguous. CDR1 MNHNY and CDR2 SVGAGI come from the germline V gene (reference sequence). CDR3 size: 14 residues. V was pared by 6 bases and J by 1 base, with 7 bases between. In DNA, the CDR3 is TGTGCCAGCAGCGAGCTTTCTGGGGCCAACGTCCTGACTTTC. Its protein is CASSELSGANVLTF.

This chain links TRBV7-3 with TRBJ1-1, with TRBD1 as a possible D gene (6 bases). Germline values: CDR1 SGHTA, CDR2 FQGTGA. The CDR3 contains 13 residues. V dropped 6 bases and J dropped 5 bases, with 13 bases sitting between them. The CDR3 protein is CASSIRRGTEAFF. As DNA, the CDR3 is TGTGCCAGCAGTATTAGAAGGGGGACTGAAGCTTTCTTT.

The rearrangement links TRBV3-1 (or the pseudogene TRBV3-2) to TRBJ1-6; 7 positions match TRBD1. Germline values: CDR1 LGHDT, CDR2 YNNKEL (reference sequence). This CDR3 has 15 amino acids. V trimming: 2 bases; J trimming: 6 bases; junction bases outside the gene matches: 4. For the CDR3, the DNA is TGTGCCAGCAGCCAATTGGGACAGACTAATTCACCCCTCCACTTT. The encoded protein is CASSQLGQTNSPLHF.

The rearrangement joins TRBV30 to TRBJ2-7; D possibly corresponds to TRBD1 (6 bases). The CDR3 is made up of 13 amino acids. Germline V gives CDR1 GTSNPN, CDR2 SVGIG (reference sequence). Trimming removed 3 bases at V and 6 bases at J, with 15 bases between. The CDR3 loop is CAWSRGRVGEQYF. The CDR3 nucleotides are TGTGCCTGGAGCAGGGGCAGGGTGGGCGAGCAGTACTTC.

V and J are TRBV5-6 and TRBJ1-1; 7 bases are shared with TRBD1. Trimming removed 5 bases from V and 5 bases from J; junction bases left unmatched: 6. From germline, CDR1 is SGHDT and CDR2 YYEEEE. The CDR3 has 13 residues. In DNA form, the CDR3 reads TGTGCCAGCAGTGTGACAGGGATAACTGAAGCTTTCTTT. Translating gives CASSVTGITEAFF.

The chain links TRBV2 to TRBJ2-5, with D possibly TRBD2 on 6 matching bases. Looked up from germline, CDR1 is SNHLY and CDR2 is FYNNEI. The V end lost 4 bases, the J end lost 3 bases, and 15 bases lay between the germline ends. The CDR3 has 15 amino acids. CDR3 amino acids: CASSASGTLKETQYF. The CDR3 nucleotides read TGTGCCAGCAGTGCCTCCGGGACTTTAAAAGAGACCCAGTACTTC.

A note on this clone: The sample has other DNA sequences that encode this CDR3 too. The rearrangement joins TRBV19 to TRBJ1-2, with 8 bases fitting TRBD1. V gave up 4 bases and J gave up 2 bases; unmatched junction bases: 3. Germline assignment: CDR1 LNHDA and CDR2 SQIVND (reference sequence). The CDR3 extends over 14 amino acids. CDR3 amino acids: CASSTDRGNYGYTF. The DNA of the CDR3 is TGTGCCAGTAGTACCGACAGGGGCAACTATGGCTACACCTTC.

This sequence joins TRBV3-1 (or the pseudogene TRBV3-2) and TRBJ1-2; unclear D gene. The CDR3 totals 15 residues. Germline loops: CDR1 LGHDT, CDR2 YNNKEL (reference sequence). V was pared by 3 bases and J by 1 base, with 12 bases between. The CDR3 sequence is CASSHASGNNYGYTF. CDR3 nucleotide sequence: TGTGCCAGCAGCCACGCCAGCGGTAATAACTATGGCTACACCTTC.

V usage is TRBV14 and J usage is TRBJ1-2; D remains ambiguous. CDR1 is SGHDN, CDR2 FVKESK, per germline. This CDR3 is built from 13 residues. Trimming took off 4 bases at V and 3 bases at J, with 9 bases between the two ends. The CDR3 DNA reads TGTGCCAGCAGCCCCGGGAGAGACTATGGCTACACCTTC. This codes for CASSPGRDYGYTF.

J is TRBJ1-5 and V is TRBV20-1, with TRBD1 as a possible D gene (5 bases). The CDR3 has 15 amino acids. Germline assignment: CDR1 DFQATT and CDR2 SNEGSKA (reference sequence). Trimming took 3 bases from V and 13 from J, leaving 25 bases between them. The CDR3 is CSASVELTRRGVQHF. Written as DNA, the CDR3 is TGCAGTGCTAGTGTTGAATTGACACGGAGGGGTGTTCAGCATTTT.

The chain recombines TRBV4-1 with TRBJ1-2; maybe TRBD1 (5 bases). The CDR3 runs 14 residues. Trimming cost V 0 bases and J 3 bases, with 8 bases left between them. CDR1 is MGHRA, CDR2 YSYEKL, per germline. The CDR3 region is CASSQDRGDYGYTF. CDR3 in DNA: TGCGCCAGCAGCCAAGATCGGGGGGACTATGGCTACACCTTC.

J is TRBJ1-1 and V is TRBV18; D gene unclear. The CDR3 spans 15 residues. Germline loops: CDR1 KGHSH, CDR2 LQKENI. With 6 bases removed from V and 2 bases from J, the gap between germline ends came to 16 bases. CDR3: CASSEFAGFNTEAFF. In DNA form, the CDR3 reads TGTGCCAGCTCCGAGTTTGCGGGATTCAACACTGAAGCTTTCTTT.

V usage is TRBV12-5 and J usage is TRBJ2-3; D may be TRBD2 (5 bases). The V gene lost 9 bases and the J gene lost 6 bases, with 13 bases spanning the gap. The CDR3 totals 12 residues. Germline loops: CDR1 LGHNT, CDR2 FRNRAP. The CDR3 spells CASTEGVDTQYF. The CDR3 DNA is TGTGCTAGCACAGAGGGCGTGGATACGCAGTATTTT. The variable domain in full, completed from reference TRBV12-5 and TRBJ2-3, reads DARVTQTPRHKVTEMGQEVTMRCQPILGHNTVFWYRQTMMQGLELLAYFRNRAPLDDSGMPKDRFSAEMPDATLATLKIQPSEPRDSAVYFCASTEGVDTQYFGPGTRLTVL.

The chain couples TRBV27 to TRBJ2-5, with D possibly matching TRBD1 (5 bases). CDR1 is MNHEY, CDR2 SMNVEV, per germline (reference sequence). The ends were cut back, 2 bases at V and 5 bases at J, with 12 bases in the middle. This CDR3 has 14 amino acids. CDR3 region: CASSLDSNVETQYF. The CDR3 DNA is TGTGCCAGCAGTTTAGACAGTAACGTGGAGACCCAGTACTTC.

The chain links TRBV6-5 to TRBJ1-2; no clear D. With 2 bases removed from V and 2 bases from J, the gap between germline ends came to 9 bases. CDR1 and CDR2 from the germline V gene are MNHEY and SVGAGI. The CDR3 length is 14 residues. CDR3 loop: CASSYTRINYGYTF. Here the CDR3 DNA reads TGTGCCAGCAGTTACACAAGAATAAACTATGGCTACACCTTC.

The chain recombines TRBV30 with TRBJ1-3; D call uncertain. This CDR3 has 11 amino acids. V was shortened by 4 bases and J by 4 bases, with 5 bases between the two germline ends. Germline lookup yields CDR1 GTSNPN and CDR2 SVGIG (reference sequence). CDR3 nucleotide sequence: TGTGCCTGGAATCGGGGAAACACCATATATTTT. Protein product: CAWNRGNTIYF.

The chain links TRBV30 to TRBJ1-6; 7 nucleotides align to TRBD1. CDR1 and CDR2 from the germline V gene are GTSNPN and SVGIG (reference sequence). This CDR3 is built from 15 residues. Trimming cost V 3 bases and J 7 bases; bases outside gene matches: 9. This CDR3 reads CAWRKGPGGNSPLHF. The CDR3 DNA sequence: TGTGCCTGGAGAAAGGGGCCAGGGGGAAATTCACCCCTCCACTTT.

The sample holds a few counts of this clone. The chain carries TRBV7-2 and TRBJ1-6, with D perhaps matching TRBD1 (6 bases). Germline V gene data show CDR1 as SGHTA and CDR2 as FQGNSA. Trimming stripped 3 bases from V and 9 bases from J, with 12 bases between. The CDR3 totals 14 residues. CDR3 sequence reads: CASSLPLDSSPLHF. The DNA of the CDR3 is TGTGCCAGCAGCTTGCCCTTGGACAGTTCACCCCTCCACTTT.

This clone was seen more than once but under ten times. This CDR3 is CASSEGRLGDTQYF. CDR3 DNA: TGTGCCAGCAGTGAGGGGAGACTAGGAGATACGCAGTATTTT. The chain recombines TRBV2 with TRBJ2-3; weak D call: TRBD2 (6 bases). The germline V and J ends were trimmed by 3 bases and 5 bases, with 12 bases remaining between them. CDR3 length: 14 residues. Per the germline V gene, CDR1 is SNHLY and CDR2 is FYNNEI. Together with reference TRBV2 and TRBJ2-3, the CDR3 gives the full variable domain: EPEVTQTPSHQVTQMGQEVILRCVPISNHLYFYWYRQILGQKVEFLVSFYNNEISEKSEIFDDQFSVERPDGSNFTLKIRSTKLEDSAMYFCASSEGRLGDTQYFGPGTRLTVL.

A single count supports this clone. V usage is TRBV4-2 and J usage is TRBJ2-1, with 13 bases identical to TRBD2. From germline, CDR1 is LGHNA and CDR2 YNFKEQ. The CDR3 consists of 22 residues. J was trimmed by 8 bases and V by 4 bases; bases with no gene match: 26. CDR3 in DNA: TGTGCCAGCAGCCGAGCCGATCACTGGGGTGGGACTAGCGGGGCCGACTTCCATGAGCAGTTCTTC. Protein product: CASSRADHWGGTSGADFHEQFF.

In DNA form, the CDR3 reads TGTGCCAGCAGTTACTCTGGGACAGGGGCTGGTTCACCCCTCCACTTT. Protein sequence: CASSYSGTGAGSPLHF. The rearrangement joins TRBV6-5 to TRBJ1-6; 10 bases line up with TRBD1. Losses at the gene ends were 0 bases for V and 9 bases for J; bases not matched to a gene: 5. This CDR3 has 16 amino acids. In germline, CDR1 is MNHEY, CDR2 SVGAGI.

This sequence joins TRBV19 and TRBJ1-2; D unclear. Between the trimmed V and J ends, which lost 5 bases and 5 bases, there was a span of 9 bases. The CDR3 runs 12 residues. CDR1 and CDR2 from the germline V gene are LNHDA and SQIVND (reference sequence). The DNA for the CDR3 is TGTGCCAGTAGTCCGTCCGAGTATGGCTACACCTTC. The encoded protein is CASSPSEYGYTF.

This chain joins TRBV6-2 or TRBV6-3 and TRBJ1-1; TRBD1 agrees at 7 bases. Germline loops: CDR1 MNHEY, CDR2 SVGEGT. V dropped 6 bases and J dropped 2; count of bases not matched to a gene: 3. The CDR3 runs to 13 residues. CDR3 protein: CASSRDRNTEAFF. Here the CDR3 DNA reads TGTGCCAGCAGCCGGGACAGAAACACTGAAGCTTTCTTT.

This rearrangement joins TRBV2 to TRBJ2-7; 10 bases match TRBD1. The trim removed 8 bases at V and 3 bases at J, leaving 19 bases unmatched. Germline V gene sequence: CDR1 SNHLY, CDR2 FYNNEI. CDR3 length: 18 amino acids. The CDR3, as DNA: TGTGCCAGCCGACCTCTTGGGACAGGGGTGGGGAGGGGCTACGAGCAGTACTTC. This translates into CASRPLGTGVGRGYEQYF.

On this clone: An end of the junction differs from the germline gene, which may be a read error. This rearrangement joins TRBV7-6 to TRBJ1-5; maybe TRBD1 (5 bases). CDR3 length: 13 amino acids. CDR1 and CDR2 (germline): SGHVS, FNYEAQ. CDR3 protein: CASSLTGKQPQHF. The CDR3 DNA follows: TGTGCCAGCAGCTTAACAGGCAAGCAGCCCCAGCATTTT.

This clone was seen only a few times. The chain has TRBV27 and TRBJ2-2; TRBD2 aligns across 12 bases. The V and J ends lost 6 bases and 9 bases, in that order; junction bases with no gene match: 11. Looked up from germline, CDR1 is MNHEY and CDR2 is SMNVEV (reference sequence). CDR3 length equals 16 residues. In DNA form, the CDR3 reads TGTGCCAGCAGCCCTAGCGGGGGGGGCCGCAGTAGGGAGCTGTTTTTT. Translating it yields CASSPSGGGRSRELFF.